This T cell receptor (beta chain) was identified during a study of beta chain features in type 1 diabetes. This clone was detected a few times. Its target is unknown. Study-wide findings and caveats: Researchers reported that naive, central memory and Treg TCRB repertoires appeared more similar in patients than in healthy donors. For Type 1 diabetes patients, all four CD4+ subsets carried TCRB CDR3s that were moderately but significantly shorter.

cDNA synthesis used the whole RNA isolate, giving expressed TCRB sequences. Data came from immunoSEQ multiplex PCR; TCRdb stores just in-frame clones and leaves some out. The sample yields 300,000 or so clones, roughly 13% seen once. Looked up from germline, CDR1 is KGHSH and CDR2 is LQKENI. With 3 bases removed from V and 0 bases from J, the gap between germline ends came to 9 bases. This CDR3 contains 15 residues. This sequence originates from a woman aged 18-29 years with type 1 diabetes. Sequenced input: naive CD4+ T cells from blood. This chain joins TRBV18 and TRBJ2-1, with D uncertain. The CDR3 spells CASSPVSYSYNEQFF. The CDR3 bases are TGTGCCAGCTCACCGGTCTCCTACTCCTACAATGAGCAGTTCTTC.